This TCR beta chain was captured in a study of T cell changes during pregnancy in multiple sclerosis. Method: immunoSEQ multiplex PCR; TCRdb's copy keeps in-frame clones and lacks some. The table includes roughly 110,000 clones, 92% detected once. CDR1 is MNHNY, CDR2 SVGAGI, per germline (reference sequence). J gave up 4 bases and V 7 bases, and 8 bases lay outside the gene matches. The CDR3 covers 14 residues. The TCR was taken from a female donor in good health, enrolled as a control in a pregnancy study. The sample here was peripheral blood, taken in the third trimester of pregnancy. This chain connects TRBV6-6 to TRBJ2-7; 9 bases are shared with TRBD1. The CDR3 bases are TGTGCCAGCATCCTCGGACAGGGGAGGTACGAGCAGTACTTC. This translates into CASILGQGRYEQYF.